This T cell receptor beta chain is drawn from a study of cytomegalovirus exposure and HLA in healthy donors. The CDR3 runs to 18 residues. Per the germline V gene, CDR1 is SGDLS and CDR2 is YYNGEE. V shed 3 bases and J 6 bases; nucleotides not matched to a gene: 19. The PCR made use of 60 Vbeta and 13 Jbeta primers. TCRdb keeps only in-frame clones here, not all; method: immunoSEQ multiplex PCR. The sample has about 120,000 clones; 8% to 11% are singletons. Study results and limitations: Roughly uniform sequencing depth across donors was assumed, possibly incorrectly. Reportedly, HLA-A and HLA-B alleles of most subjects were accurately predicted from TCR beta. Another analysis was done later, and it associated approximately 18,000 TCR beta sequences with HLA alleles at 0.05 false discovery rate.

The sample holds one count of this clone. The antigen remains undetermined. The genes are TRBV9 and TRBJ1-2, with 8 bases that match TRBD1. The TCR was taken from a woman aged 18-29 years in good health and CMV-seropositive. The sequencing input was PBMCs. The CDR3 DNA is TGTGCCAGCAGCGCCGATTCCCGGACAGGGCCCCTGAGGGATGGCTACACCTTC. This gives the protein CASSADSRTGPLRDGYTF.